Listed below are T cell receptor beta chains from one sample, sequenced in a study of shared clonotypes between healthy human individuals. Repertoires were generated with immunoSEQ multiplex PCR, while TCRdb's copy carries only in-frame clones and drops some. Of about a million clones listed, more than 60% were seen once; the top ten hold over 1.3%. The sequenced sample was memory CD4+ T cells sorted from blood. These receptors all stem from a man between 18 and 29 years old in good health. CDR3s include the opening cysteine and the closing phenylalanine or tryptophan. A D gene is named only where the DNA matches it firmly. Clone size is not always given. Where it is, it says once, few, many or a class for expanded clones.

.	TRBV28	once	TRBJ2-3	TGTGCCAGCAGTTTGGGGGGGCAGCCGCGGGATACGCAGTATTTT	CASSLGGQPRDTQYF
.	TRBV30	.	TRBJ2-1	TGTGCCTGGAGTGGGGGCCCCAATGAGCAGTTCTTC	CAWSGGPNEQFF
.	TRBV5-1	.	TRBJ2-6	TGTGCCAGCAGCTTGCCCGGGTCAGGGGCCAACGTCCTGACTTTC	CASSLPGSGANVLTF
.	TRBV14	.	TRBJ2-3	TGTGCCAGCAGCCAAGAGAGGAATCGCGGATTTAGCACAGATACGCAGTATTTT	CASSQERNRGFSTDTQYF
TRBD2	TRBV19	.	TRBJ2-3	TGTGCCAGTAGCAGCGGGAGTGTGCGCACAGATACGCAGTATTTT	CASSSGSVRTDTQYF
.	TRBV7-7	.	TRBJ2-5	TGTGCTAGCAGCTTAGCGGAGCGGGAGACCCAGTACTTC	CASSLAERETQYF
.	TRBV7-6	once	TRBJ2-3	TGTGCCAGCAGCCAACGTACGGATACGCAGTATTTT	CASSQRTDTQYF
TRBD2	TRBV6-6	.	TRBJ2-7	TGTGCCAGCAGTTACATAGCGGGAGCGGGGGAGCAGTACTTC	CASSYIAGAGEQYF
.	TRBV28	.	TRBJ2-1	TGTGCCAGCAGTCCGCCTACAGGGACCTGGGAGAATGAGCAGTTCTTC	CASSPPTGTWENEQFF
TRBD1	TRBV5-8	.	TRBJ1-2	TGTGCCAGCGGGGGTGGACAGGTTAACTATGGCTACACCTTC	CASGGGQVNYGYTF
TRBD1	TRBV5-1	.	TRBJ1-2	TGCGCCAGCAGAAGGACAGGGGGCAGGGACGGCTACACCTTC	CASRRTGGRDGYTF
.	TRBV12-5	.	TRBJ2-3	TGTGCTAGTGAGAAATCTACTAGCACAGATACGCAGTATTTT	CASEKSTSTDTQYF
TRBD1	TRBV2	.	TRBJ1-1	TGTGCCAGCAGTTCCATGACAGGGAAGAACACTGAAGCTTTCTTT	CASSSMTGKNTEAFF
.	TRBV4-1	.	TRBJ2-5	TGCGCCAGCAGCCGTAGCGGACTTCAAGAGACCCAGTACTTC	CASSRSGLQETQYF
TRBD2	TRBV5-8	.	TRBJ2-1	TGTGCCAGCAGCTTGCGGACTAGCGGGGCGGATAAGAGGGACAATGAGCAGTTCTTC	CASSLRTSGADKRDNEQFF
.	TRBV6-1	.	TRBJ1-5	TGTGCCAGCAGTGAATTAGTAAATCAGCCCCAGCATTTT	CASSELVNQPQHF
.	TRBV27	.	TRBJ1-2	TGTGCCAGCAGTTTTAACGGATATGGCTACACCTTC	CASSFNGYGYTF
.	TRBV27	once	TRBJ1-6	TGTGCCAGCAGTTTATCGCGCACCGGGGGTTCACCCCTCCACTTT	CASSLSRTGGSPLHF
.	TRBV5-1	.	TRBJ2-3	TGCGCCAGCCGCGAGGGCGGGGACCTCACAGATACGCAGTATTTT	CASREGGDLTDTQYF
.	TRBV19	few	TRBJ1-1	TGTGCCAGTAGTATCCTAACTAGGGGAAGTGAAGCTTTCTTT	CASSILTRGSEAFF
TRBD1	TRBV27	.	TRBJ1-2	TGTGCCAGCAGTTTTAGGACAGGGACTGAGAACTACTATGGCTACACCTTC	CASSFRTGTENYYGYTF
TRBD1	TRBV6-5	.	TRBJ1-3	TGTGCCAGCAGAGGGACAGGCAACTCTGGAAACACCATATATTTT	CASRGTGNSGNTIYF
TRBD1	TRBV2	.	TRBJ2-1	TGTGCCAGCAGGGGTCCGGGACAGGGTGGTAATGAGCAGTTCTTC	CASRGPGQGGNEQFF
.	TRBV28	.	TRBJ2-7	TGTGCCAGCGGAAATAGACCCCACGAGCAGTACTTC	CASGNRPHEQYF
TRBD2	TRBV28	few	TRBJ2-7	TGTGCCAGCAGTTCGGAGCGGGGGACCTACGAGCAGTACTTC	CASSSERGTYEQYF
TRBD1	TRBV7-2	once	TRBJ1-2	TGTGCCAGTGGACAGGGGAACTATGGCTACACCTTC	CASGQGNYGYTF
.	TRBV10-3	.	TRBJ2-7	TGTGCCATCAGAGCAGGAGGCTACGAGCAGTACTTC	CAIRAGGYEQYF
.	TRBV11-2	.	TRBJ1-5	TGTGCCAGCAGCTATCAGGGAAAGCAGCCCCAGCATTTT	CASSYQGKQPQHF
.	TRBV27	.	TRBJ1-4	TGTGCCAGCAGGCCCTCTCCCGCGGACAATGAAAAACTGTTTTTT	CASRPSPADNEKLFF
TRBD2	TRBV19	.	TRBJ2-1	TGTGCCAGTAGTATAACCTCAGCGGGGAGCTCCTACAATGAGCAGTTCTTC	CASSITSAGSSYNEQFF
TRBD1	TRBV19	.	TRBJ1-5	TGTGCCAGTAGTAGAGGGGCAGGGGGGTATAGCAATCAGCCCCAGCATTTT	CASSRGAGGYSNQPQHF
.	TRBV5-1	few	TRBJ1-1	TGCGCCAGCAGCTTGAGTACCCATGAAGCTTTCTTT	CASSLSTHEAFF
TRBD1	TRBV4-3	.	TRBJ1-6	TGCGCCAGATTGAGGGGGCGCGGAAGTAATTCACCCCTCCACTTT	CARLRGRGSNSPLHF
TRBD1	TRBV18	.	TRBJ2-5	TGTGCCAGCTCACTTTTCCGGGACAGCCACCAAGAGACCCAGTACTTC	CASSLFRDSHQETQYF
.	TRBV10-3	few	TRBJ2-2	TGTGCCATGAAACTAGCATCCGGGGAGCTGTTTTTT	CAMKLASGELFF
.	TRBV6-1	.	TRBJ2-3	TGTGCCAGCAGTCCCCGGCGAGATACGCAGTATTTT	CASSPRRDTQYF